This TCR beta chain was recorded in a study of shared clonotypes between healthy human individuals. The data were produced by immunoSEQ multiplex PCR, yet TCRdb's version contains in-frame clones alone and is incomplete. The sample holds 1.4 million to 1.5 million clones, more than 95% seen once. Trimming shortened V by 4 bases and J by 4 bases, and 7 bases separated the two germline ends. The CDR3 is 13 amino acids. The germline V gene has CDR1 MNHNS and CDR2 SASEGT. Sequencing input: naive CD4+ T cells sorted from blood. Subset indicated: CD45RA+ positively selected. The sequence was collected from a man aged 30-40 years in good health. The chain has TRBV6-1 and TRBJ1-4; D uncertain. CDR3 residues: CASSAGLNEKLFF. CDR3 bases: TGTGCCAGCAGTGCAGGACTTAATGAAAAACTGTTTTTT.